This T cell receptor (beta chain) was documented in a study of blood T cell repertoires in COVID-19 (dated by TCRdb to about 2020). Regarding the complete study: Samples from collaborators originated in the United States, Italy and Spain and spanned both the acute and convalescent phases of COVID-19. The prospective study material was composed of cDNA or gDNA derived from T cells, B-cell-depleted T cells, or PBMCs. HLA class I and class II types, where available, came from metadata supplied by the sample provider rather than from assay-based typing. Samples came from the ongoing ImmuneRACE study (first 160 participants) plus 1,254 subjects from 6 global collaborators. Deeply sampled blood TCRbeta repertoires from subjects exposed to, actively infected with, or recovered from COVID-19 were included in the dataset. The repertoires were released in a freely available public database meant as a resource for research on the immune response to SARS-CoV-2. Sample metadata almost always included a de-identified subject ID, COVID-19 status, age in years and sex. Study-level results and caveats: Clinical and demographic metadata were provided uncurated, with the amount varying by source and participant.

The trim is 1 base for V and 1 base for J, with a gap of 7 bases between the germline ends. CDR1 and CDR2, per the germline V gene (reference sequence), are GTSNPN and SVGIG. Its CDR3 holds 13 amino acids, cysteine through phenylalanine. Only the CDR3 DNA is retained, 39 bases long and in frame from the first base. In this sample, this clone turned up a few times. Its antigen specificity is not known. No clone much larger than this one lies a single base away; base qualities are absent. Participants in the prospective study were enrolled through a virtual design, were aged roughly 18 to 100 years, and lived in 24 United States geographic areas. In the prospective study, participants were assigned to cohorts based on the clinical history participants reported in a screening survey and a study questionnaire. Recovered participants in ImmuneRACE Cohort 3 were defined by two consecutive negative NP/OP PCR tests, clearance by a healthcare professional, or resolution of symptoms. In the prospective study, mobile phlebotomists collected whole blood, serum and a nasopharyngeal or oropharyngeal swab from each participant. Additional blood draws and questionnaires over an approximately two-month period could optionally be provided by prospective study participants. Before DNA extraction, prospective study blood samples were shipped either frozen or at room temperature.

TCRbeta CDR3 regions were amplified from genomic DNA using the immunoSEQ Assay, a bias-controlled multiplex PCR. In the paper's pipeline: Within the assay, amplification of reference gene primers was used to estimate how many nucleated cells each sample contained. Sequence reads were collapsed and filtered to measure the absolute abundance of every unique TCRbeta CDR3 rearrangement. For each sample, productive Simpson clonality was calculated as the square root of Simpson's diversity index over productive rearrangements. The table was pulled from immuneACCESS by TCRdb, which kept in-frame rearrangements only. Such tables lose some clones; where checked, under half of the loss comes from unresolved V genes, and the rest has no known cause. V and J calls and clone size are as listed in that table; D and trimming were resolved from the DNA. Across this sample there are around 400,000 clones, with roughly four fifths seen only once. Clones ranked in the top ten supply less than 6% of the sample.

The sequenced sample was PBMCs or T cells enriched from blood (not recorded which). This sequence uses TRBV30 and TRBJ1-1; the D gene lacks a confident call. The TCR comes from a woman between 50 and 59 years old who had recovered from COVID-19. The CDR3 here reads CAWSAQKNTEAFF. The DNA sequence is as follows: TGTGCCTGGAGTGCCCAAAAGAACACTGAAGCTTTCTTT. When the CDR3 is completed using the reference TRBV30 and TRBJ1-1 genes on either side, the full variable domain is SQTIHQWPATLVQPVGSPLSLECTVEGTSNPNLYWYRQAAGRGLQLLFYSVGIGQISSEVPQNLSASRPQDRQFILSSKKLLLSDSGFYLCAWSAQKNTEAFFGQGTRLTVV.